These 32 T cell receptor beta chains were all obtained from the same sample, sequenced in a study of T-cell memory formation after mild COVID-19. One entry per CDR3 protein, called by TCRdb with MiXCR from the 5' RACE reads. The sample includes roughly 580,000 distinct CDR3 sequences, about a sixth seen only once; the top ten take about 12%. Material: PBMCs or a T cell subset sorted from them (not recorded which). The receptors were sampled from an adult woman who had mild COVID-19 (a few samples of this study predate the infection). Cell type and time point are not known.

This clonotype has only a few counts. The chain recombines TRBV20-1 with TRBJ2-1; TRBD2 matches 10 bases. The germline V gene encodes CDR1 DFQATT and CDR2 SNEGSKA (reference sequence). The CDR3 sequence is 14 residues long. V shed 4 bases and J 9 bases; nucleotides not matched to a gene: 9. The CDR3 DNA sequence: TGCAGTGCTAAGCGGGAGGGCATCCTGGGTGAGCAGTTCTTC. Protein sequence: CSAKREGILGEQFF.

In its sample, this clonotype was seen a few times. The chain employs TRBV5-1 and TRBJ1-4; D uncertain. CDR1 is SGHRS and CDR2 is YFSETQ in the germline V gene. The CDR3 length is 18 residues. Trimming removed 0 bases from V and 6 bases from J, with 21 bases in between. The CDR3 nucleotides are TGCGCCAGCAGCTTGGAGGCGCCGGCCGGTAAATGGGATGAAAAACTGTTTTTT. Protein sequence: CASSLEAPAGKWDEKLFF.

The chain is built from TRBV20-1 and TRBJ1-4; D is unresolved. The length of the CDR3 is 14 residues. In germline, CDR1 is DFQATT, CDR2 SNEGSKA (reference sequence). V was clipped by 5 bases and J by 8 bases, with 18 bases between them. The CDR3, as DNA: TGCAGTGCTGTCTTAGGAGGGTTAGGCGAAAAACTGTTTTTT. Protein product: CSAVLGGLGEKLFF.

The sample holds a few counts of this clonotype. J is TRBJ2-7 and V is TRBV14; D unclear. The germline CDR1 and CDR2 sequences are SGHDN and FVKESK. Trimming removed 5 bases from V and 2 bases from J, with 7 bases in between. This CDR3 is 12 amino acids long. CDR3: CASSGWTYEQYF. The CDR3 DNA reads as TGTGCCAGCAGCGGGTGGACCTACGAGCAGTACTTC. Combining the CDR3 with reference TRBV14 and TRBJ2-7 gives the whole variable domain EAGVTQFPSHSVIEKGQTVTLRCDPISGHDNLYWYRRVMGKEIKFLLHFVKESKQDESGMPNNRFLAERTGGTYSTLKVQPAELEDSGVYFCASSGWTYEQYFGPGTRLTVT.

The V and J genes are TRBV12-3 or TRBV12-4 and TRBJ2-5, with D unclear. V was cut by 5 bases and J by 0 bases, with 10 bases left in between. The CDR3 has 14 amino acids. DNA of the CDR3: TGTGCCAGCAGTCCCTATGAGTACCAAGAGACCCAGTACTTC. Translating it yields CASSPYEYQETQYF.

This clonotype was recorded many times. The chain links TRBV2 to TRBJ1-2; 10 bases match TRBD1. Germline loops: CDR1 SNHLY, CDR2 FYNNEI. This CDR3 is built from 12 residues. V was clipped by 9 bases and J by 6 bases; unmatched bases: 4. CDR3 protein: CASRQGANGYTF. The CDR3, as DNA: TGTGCCAGTAGACAGGGGGCGAATGGCTACACCTTC.

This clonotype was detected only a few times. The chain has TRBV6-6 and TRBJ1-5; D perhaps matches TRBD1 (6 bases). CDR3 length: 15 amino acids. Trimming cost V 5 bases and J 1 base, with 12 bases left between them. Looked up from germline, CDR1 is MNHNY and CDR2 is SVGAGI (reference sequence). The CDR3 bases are TGTGCCAGCAGTGACCAAGGGACAAGCAATCAGCCCCAGCATTTT. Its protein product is CASSDQGTSNQPQHF.

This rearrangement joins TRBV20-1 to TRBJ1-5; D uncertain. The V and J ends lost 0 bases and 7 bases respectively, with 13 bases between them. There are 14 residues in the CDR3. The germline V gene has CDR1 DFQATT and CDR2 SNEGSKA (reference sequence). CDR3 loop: CSARDGRVRQPQHF. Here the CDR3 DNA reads TGCAGTGCTAGAGATGGACGGGTAAGACAGCCCCAGCATTTT.

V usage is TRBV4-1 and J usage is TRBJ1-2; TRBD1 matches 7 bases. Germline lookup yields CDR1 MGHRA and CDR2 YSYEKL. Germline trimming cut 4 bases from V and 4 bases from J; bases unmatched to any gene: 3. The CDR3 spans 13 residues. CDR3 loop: CASSPGQTYGYTF. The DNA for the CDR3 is TGCGCCAGCAGCCCGGGACAGACCTATGGCTACACCTTC.

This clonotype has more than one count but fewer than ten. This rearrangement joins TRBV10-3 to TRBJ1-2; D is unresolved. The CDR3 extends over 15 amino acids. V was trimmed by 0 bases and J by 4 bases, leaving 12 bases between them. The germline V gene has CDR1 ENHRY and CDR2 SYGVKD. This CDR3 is CAISESLGPGYGYTF. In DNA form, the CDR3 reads TGTGCCATCAGTGAGTCGCTTGGCCCGGGCTATGGCTACACCTTC.

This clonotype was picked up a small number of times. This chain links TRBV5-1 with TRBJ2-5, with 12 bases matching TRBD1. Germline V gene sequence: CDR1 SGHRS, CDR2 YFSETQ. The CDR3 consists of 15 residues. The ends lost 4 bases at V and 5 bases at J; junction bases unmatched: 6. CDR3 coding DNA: TGCGCCAGCAGCGATGGGACAGGGGGCATGGAGACCCAGTACTTC. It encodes CASSDGTGGMETQYF.

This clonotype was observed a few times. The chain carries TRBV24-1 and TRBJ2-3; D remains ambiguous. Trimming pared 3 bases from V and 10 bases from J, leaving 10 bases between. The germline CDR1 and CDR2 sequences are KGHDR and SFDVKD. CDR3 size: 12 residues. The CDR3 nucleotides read TGTGCCACCAGTGATCTTGGATATCCGCAGTATTTT. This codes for CATSDLGYPQYF.

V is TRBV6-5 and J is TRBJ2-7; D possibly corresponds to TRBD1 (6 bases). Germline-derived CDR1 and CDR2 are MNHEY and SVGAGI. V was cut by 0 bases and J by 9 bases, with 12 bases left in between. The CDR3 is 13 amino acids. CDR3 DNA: TGTGCCAGCAGTTACTCGTCAGGGGAAGTGCAGTACTTC. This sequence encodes CASSYSSGEVQYF.

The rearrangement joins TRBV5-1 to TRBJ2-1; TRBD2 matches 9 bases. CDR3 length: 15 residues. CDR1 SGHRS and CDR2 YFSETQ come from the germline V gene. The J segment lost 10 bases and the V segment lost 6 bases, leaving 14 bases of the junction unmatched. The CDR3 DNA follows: TGCGCCAGCATGAAACCGGGACTAGCAGTCGGAGAGCAGTTCTTC. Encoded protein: CASMKPGLAVGEQFF.

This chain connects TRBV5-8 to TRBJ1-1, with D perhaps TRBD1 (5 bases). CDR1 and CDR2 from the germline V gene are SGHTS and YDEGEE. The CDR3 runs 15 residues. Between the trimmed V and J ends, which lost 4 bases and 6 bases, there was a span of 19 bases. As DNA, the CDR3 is TGTGCCAGCAGCATGTCAGGGCACTATGAACCTGAAGCTTTCTTT. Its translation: CASSMSGHYEPEAFF.

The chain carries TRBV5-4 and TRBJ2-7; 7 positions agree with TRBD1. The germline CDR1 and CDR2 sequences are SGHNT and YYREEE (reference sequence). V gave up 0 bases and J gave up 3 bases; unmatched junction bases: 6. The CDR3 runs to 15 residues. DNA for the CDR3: TGTGCCAGCAGCTTGGAGGGGGCGATGAGCTACGAGCAGTACTTC. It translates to CASSLEGAMSYEQYF. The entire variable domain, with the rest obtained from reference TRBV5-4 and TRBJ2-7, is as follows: ETGVTQSPTHLIKTRGQQVTLRCSSQSGHNTVSWYQQALGQGPQFIFQYYREEENGRGNFPPRFSGLQFPNYSSELNVNALELDDSALYLCASSLEGAMSYEQYFGPGTRLTVT.

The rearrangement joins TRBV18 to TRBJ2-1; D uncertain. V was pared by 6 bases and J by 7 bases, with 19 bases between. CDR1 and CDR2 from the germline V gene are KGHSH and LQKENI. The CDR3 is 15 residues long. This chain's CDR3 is CASSPLRAPPNEQFF. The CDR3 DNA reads TGTGCCAGCTCTCCCCTTCGGGCCCCCCCTAATGAGCAGTTCTTC. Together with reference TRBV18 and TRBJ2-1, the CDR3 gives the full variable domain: NAGVMQNPRHLVRRRGQEARLRCSPMKGHSHVYWYRQLPEEGLKFMVYLQKENIIDESGMPKERFSAEFPKEGPSILRIQQVVRGDSAAYFCASSPLRAPPNEQFFGPGTRLTVL.

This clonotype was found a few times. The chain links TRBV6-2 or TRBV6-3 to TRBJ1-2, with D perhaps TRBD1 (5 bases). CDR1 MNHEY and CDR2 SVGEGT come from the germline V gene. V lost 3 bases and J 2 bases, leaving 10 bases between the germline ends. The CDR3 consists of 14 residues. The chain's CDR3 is CASSYTAGNYGYTF. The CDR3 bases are TGTGCCAGCAGTTATACGGCAGGGAACTATGGCTACACCTTC.

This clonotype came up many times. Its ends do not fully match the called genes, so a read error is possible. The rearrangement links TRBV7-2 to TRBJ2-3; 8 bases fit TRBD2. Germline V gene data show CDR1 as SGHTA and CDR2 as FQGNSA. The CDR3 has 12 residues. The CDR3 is CASSLVLAGGRF. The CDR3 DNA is TGTGCCAGCAGCTTAGTTCTAGCGGGTGGACGATTT. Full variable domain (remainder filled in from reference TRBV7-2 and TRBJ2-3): GAGVSQSPSNKVTEKGKDVELRCDPISGHTALYWYRQSLGQGLEFLIYFQGNSAPDKSGLPSDRFSAERTGGSVSTLTIQRTQQEDSAVYLCASSLVLAGGRFGPGTRLTVL.

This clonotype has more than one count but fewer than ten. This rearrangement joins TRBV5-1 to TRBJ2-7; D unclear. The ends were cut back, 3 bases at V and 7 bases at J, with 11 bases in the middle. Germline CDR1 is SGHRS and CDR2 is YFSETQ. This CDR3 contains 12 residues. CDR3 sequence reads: CASSSQSDEQYF. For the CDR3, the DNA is TGCGCCAGCAGCTCACAATCCGATGAGCAGTACTTC.

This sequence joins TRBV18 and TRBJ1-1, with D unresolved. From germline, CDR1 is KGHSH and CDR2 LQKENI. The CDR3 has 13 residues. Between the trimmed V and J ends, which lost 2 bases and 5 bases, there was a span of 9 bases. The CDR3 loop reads CASSPGPGTEAFF. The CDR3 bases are TGTGCCAGCTCACCAGGCCCAGGTACTGAAGCTTTCTTT.

CDR3 DNA: TGTGCCAGCAGCTTAACTGTAGCGGGAGGGTGGTCGGGCACAGATACGCAGTATTTT. Its translation: CASSLTVAGGWSGTDTQYF. The chain joins TRBV7-2 to TRBJ2-3, with 11 bases that match TRBD2. This CDR3 comprises 19 residues. V gave up 2 bases and J gave up 1 base; unmatched junction bases: 11. Germline CDR1 SGHTA, CDR2 FQGNSA.

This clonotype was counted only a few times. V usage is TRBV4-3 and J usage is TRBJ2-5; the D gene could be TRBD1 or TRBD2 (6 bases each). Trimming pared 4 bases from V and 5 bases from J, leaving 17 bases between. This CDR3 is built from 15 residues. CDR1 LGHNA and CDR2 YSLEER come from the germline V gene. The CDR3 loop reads CASSPGGGERETQYF. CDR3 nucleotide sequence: TGCGCCAGCAGCCCCGGAGGGGGAGAACGGGAGACCCAGTACTTC.

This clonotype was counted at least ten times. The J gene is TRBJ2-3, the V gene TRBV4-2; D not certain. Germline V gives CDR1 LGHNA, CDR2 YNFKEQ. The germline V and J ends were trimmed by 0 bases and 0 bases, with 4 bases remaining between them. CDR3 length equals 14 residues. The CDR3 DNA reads TGTGCCAGCAGCCAAGATGTCAGCACAGATACGCAGTATTTT. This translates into CASSQDVSTDTQYF.

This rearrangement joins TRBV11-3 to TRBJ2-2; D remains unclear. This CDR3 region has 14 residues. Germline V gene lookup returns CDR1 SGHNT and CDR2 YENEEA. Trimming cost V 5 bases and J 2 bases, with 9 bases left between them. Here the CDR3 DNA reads TGTGCCAGCAGCCCCACCAAAAACACCGGGGAGCTGTTTTTT. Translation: CASSPTKNTGELFF.

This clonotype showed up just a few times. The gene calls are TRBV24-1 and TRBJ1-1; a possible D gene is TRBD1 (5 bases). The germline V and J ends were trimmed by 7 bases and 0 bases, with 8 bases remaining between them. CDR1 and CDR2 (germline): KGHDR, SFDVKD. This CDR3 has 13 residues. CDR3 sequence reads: CATRKQVNTEAFF. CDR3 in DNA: TGTGCCACCAGAAAACAGGTGAACACTGAAGCTTTCTTT.

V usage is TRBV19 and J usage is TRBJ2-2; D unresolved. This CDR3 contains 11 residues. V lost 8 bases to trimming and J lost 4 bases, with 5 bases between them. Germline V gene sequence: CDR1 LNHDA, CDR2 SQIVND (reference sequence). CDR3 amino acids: CASWGTGELFF. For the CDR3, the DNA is TGTGCCAGTTGGGGCACCGGGGAGCTGTTTTTT. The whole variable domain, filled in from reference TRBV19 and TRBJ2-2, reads DGGITQSPKYLFRKEGQNVTLSCEQNLNHDAMYWYRQDPGQGLRLIYYSQIVNDFQKGDIAEGYSVSREKKESFPLTVTSAQKNPTAFYLCASWGTGELFFGEGSRLTVL.

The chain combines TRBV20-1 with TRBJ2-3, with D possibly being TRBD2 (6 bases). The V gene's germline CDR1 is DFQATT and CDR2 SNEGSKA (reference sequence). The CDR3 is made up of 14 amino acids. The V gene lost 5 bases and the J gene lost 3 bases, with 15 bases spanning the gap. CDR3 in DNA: TGCAGTGCTCCCAAGGCGGGACGGACAGATACGCAGTATTTT. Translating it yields CSAPKAGRTDTQYF.

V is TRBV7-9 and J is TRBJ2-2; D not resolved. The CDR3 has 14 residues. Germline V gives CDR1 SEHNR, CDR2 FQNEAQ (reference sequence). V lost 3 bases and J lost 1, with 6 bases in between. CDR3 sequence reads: CASSFYENTGELFF. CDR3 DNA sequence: TGTGCCAGCAGCTTTTATGAGAACACCGGGGAGCTGTTTTTT.

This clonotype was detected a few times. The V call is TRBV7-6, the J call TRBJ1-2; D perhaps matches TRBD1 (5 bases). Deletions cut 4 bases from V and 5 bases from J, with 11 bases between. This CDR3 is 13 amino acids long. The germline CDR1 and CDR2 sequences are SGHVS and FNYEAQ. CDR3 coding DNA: TGTGCCAGCAGCTCAGGGACCCAGTATGGCTACACCTTC. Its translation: CASSSGTQYGYTF. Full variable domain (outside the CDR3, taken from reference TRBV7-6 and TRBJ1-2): GAGVSQSPRYKVTKRGQDVALRCDPISGHVSLYWYRQALGQGPEFLTYFNYEAQQDKSGLPNDRFSAERPEGSISTLTIQRTEQRDSAMYRCASSSGTQYGYTFGSGTRLTVV.

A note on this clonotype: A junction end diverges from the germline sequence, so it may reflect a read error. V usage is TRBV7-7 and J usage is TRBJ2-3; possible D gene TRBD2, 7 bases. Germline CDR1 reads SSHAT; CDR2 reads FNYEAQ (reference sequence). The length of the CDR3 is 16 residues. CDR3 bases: TGTGCTAGCAGCCATGGTCCGGGGGGCGGCACAGATACGCAGTATTTT. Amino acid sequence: CASSHGPGGGTDTQYF. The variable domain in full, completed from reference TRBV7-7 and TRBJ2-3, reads GAGVSQSPRYKVTKRGQDVTLRCDPISSHATLYWYQQALGQGPEFLTYFNYEAQPDKSGLPSDRFSAERPEGSISTLTIQRTEQRDSAMYRCASSHGPGGGTDTQYFGPGTRLTVL.

The CDR3 here is CSAWMGTDNSPLHF. CDR3 nucleotides: TGCAGTGCATGGATGGGGACAGATAATTCACCCCTCCACTTT. The chain joins TRBV20-1 to TRBJ1-6; 7 bases align to TRBD1. V was clipped by 6 bases and J by 5 bases; unmatched bases: 7. The germline gives CDR1 DFQATT, CDR2 SNEGSKA (reference sequence). The CDR3 length is 14 residues.